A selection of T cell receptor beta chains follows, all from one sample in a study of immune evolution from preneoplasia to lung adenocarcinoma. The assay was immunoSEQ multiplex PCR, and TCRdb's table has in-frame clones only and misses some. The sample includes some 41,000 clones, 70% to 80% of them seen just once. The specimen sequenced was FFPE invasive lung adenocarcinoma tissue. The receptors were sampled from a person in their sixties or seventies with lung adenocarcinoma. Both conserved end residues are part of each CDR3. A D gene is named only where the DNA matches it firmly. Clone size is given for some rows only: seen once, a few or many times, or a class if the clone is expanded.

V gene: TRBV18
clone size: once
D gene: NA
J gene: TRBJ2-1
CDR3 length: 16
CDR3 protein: CASSPLPPGPGDEQFF
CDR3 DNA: TGTGCCAGCTCACCACTGCCGCCCGGGCCTGGCGATGAGCAGTTCTTC

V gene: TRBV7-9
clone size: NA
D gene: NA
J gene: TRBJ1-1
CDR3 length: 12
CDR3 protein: CAYMGSGPEAFF
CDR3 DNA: TGTGCCTACATGGGATCCGGGCCCGAAGCTTTCTTT

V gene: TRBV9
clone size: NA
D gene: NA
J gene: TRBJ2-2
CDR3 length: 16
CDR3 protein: CASSERAVISTGELFF
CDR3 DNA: TGTGCCAGCAGCGAGCGGGCAGTCATAAGCACCGGGGAGCTGTTTTTT

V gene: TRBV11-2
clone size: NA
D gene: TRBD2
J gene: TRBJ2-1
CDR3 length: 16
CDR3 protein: CASSSGLAVSYNEQFF
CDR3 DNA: TGTGCCAGCAGCTCGGGACTAGCGGTTTCCTACAATGAGCAGTTCTTC

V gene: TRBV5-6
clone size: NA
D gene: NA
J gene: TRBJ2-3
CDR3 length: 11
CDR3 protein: CASSLSDTQYF
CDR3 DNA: TGTGCCAGCAGCTTGTCAGATACGCAGTATTTT

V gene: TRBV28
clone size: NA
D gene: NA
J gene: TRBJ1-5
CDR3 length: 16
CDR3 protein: CASSSTSRGTNQPQHF
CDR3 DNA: TGTGCCAGCAGTTCTACCTCGAGGGGGACTAATCAGCCCCAGCATTTT

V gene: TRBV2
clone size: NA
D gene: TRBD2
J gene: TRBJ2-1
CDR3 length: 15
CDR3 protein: CASSRLAGGLNEQFF
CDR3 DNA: TGTGCCAGCAGCCGACTAGCGGGAGGCCTCAATGAGCAGTTCTTC

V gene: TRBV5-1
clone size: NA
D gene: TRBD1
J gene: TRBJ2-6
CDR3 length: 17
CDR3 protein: CASSPRQGASGANVLTF
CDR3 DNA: TGCGCCAGCAGCCCAAGGCAGGGGGCTTCTGGGGCCAACGTCCTGACTTTC

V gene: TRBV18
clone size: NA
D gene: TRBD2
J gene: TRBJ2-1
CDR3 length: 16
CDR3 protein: CASSPRSSGAHDEQFF
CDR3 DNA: TGTGCCAGCTCACCCCGTAGTAGCGGGGCCCATGATGAGCAGTTCTTC

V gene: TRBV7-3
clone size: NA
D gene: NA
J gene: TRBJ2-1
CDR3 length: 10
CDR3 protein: CASSLAEQFF
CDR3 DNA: TGTGCCAGCAGCTTGGCTGAGCAGTTCTTC

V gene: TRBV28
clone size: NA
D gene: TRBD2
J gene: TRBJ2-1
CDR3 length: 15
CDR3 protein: CASRLTSGRIYEQFF
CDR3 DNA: TGTGCCAGCAGATTGACTAGCGGGAGAATATATGAGCAGTTCTTC

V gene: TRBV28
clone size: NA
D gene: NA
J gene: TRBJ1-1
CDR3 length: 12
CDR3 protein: CASRRGNTEAFF
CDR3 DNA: TGTGCCAGCAGGCGAGGGAACACTGAAGCTTTCTTT

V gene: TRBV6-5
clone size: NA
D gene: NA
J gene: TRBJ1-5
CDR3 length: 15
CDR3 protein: CASGPGQGSNQPQHF
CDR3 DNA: TGTGCCAGTGGGCCGGGGCAGGGGAGCAATCAGCCCCAGCATTTT

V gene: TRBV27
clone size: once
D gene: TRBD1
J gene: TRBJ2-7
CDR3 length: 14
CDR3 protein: CASSLRDRVWEQYF
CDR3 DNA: TGTGCCAGCAGTCTCCGGGACAGGGTTTGGGAGCAGTACTTC

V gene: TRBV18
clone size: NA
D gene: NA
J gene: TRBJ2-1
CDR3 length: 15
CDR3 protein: CASSPSHVGDNEQFF
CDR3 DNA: TGTGCCAGCTCACCTTCTCACGTAGGGGACAATGAGCAGTTCTTC

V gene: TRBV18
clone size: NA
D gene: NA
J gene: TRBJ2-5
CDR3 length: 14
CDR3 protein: CASSPGRGGETQYF
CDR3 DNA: TGTGCCAGCTCCCCCGGCAGGGGAGGAGAGACCCAGTACTTC

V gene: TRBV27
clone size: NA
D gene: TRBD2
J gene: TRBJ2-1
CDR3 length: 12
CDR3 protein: CASNNLAGGLVF
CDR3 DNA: TGTGCCAGCAATAACTTAGCGGGAGGGTTGGTCTTC